This TCR beta chain was sequenced during a study of blood T cell repertoires in COVID-19. As for the study in general: The origin of the acute and convalescent COVID-19 samples was the United States, Italy and Spain. T cells, B-cell-depleted T cells, or PBMCs supplied cDNA or gDNA.

Trimming cost V 6 bases and J 5 bases; bases outside gene matches: 7. CDR1 is SGHVS, CDR2 FQNEAQ, per germline. This CDR3 spans 13 amino acids. The protocol was immunoSEQ multiplex PCR, while the TCRdb copy is restricted to in-frame clones and leaves out a portion. The sample shows some 100,000 clones, 88% of them seen only once. This TCR came from a woman over 75 with active COVID-19. The V call is TRBV7-8, the J call TRBJ2-7; 7 nucleotides agree with TRBD1. Sequencing was carried out using peripheral blood. The CDR3 coding sequence is TGTGCCAGCAGTCTAGACAGGGAAGACGAGCAGTACTTC. Translating it yields CASSLDREDEQYF.